Presented here are 19 T cell receptor beta chains from one specimen sequenced in a study of shared clonotypes between healthy human individuals. Terminally differentiated effector memory CD45RA+ cells were excluded by CCR7 positive selection of CD45RO-negative cells. Libraries were prepared by immunoSEQ multiplex PCR; TCRdb keeps only in-frame clonotypes and omits some of them. Here the sample spans about 800,000 clones, roughly 96% being singletons. Specimen: naive CD8+ T cells sorted from blood. The receptors stem from a man younger than 40 in good health.

The J gene is TRBJ2-1, the V gene TRBV6-1; D perhaps matches TRBD2 (5 bases). CDR3 size: 14 residues. With 4 bases removed from V and 4 bases from J, the gap between germline ends came to 11 bases. Germline CDR1 is MNHNS and CDR2 is SASEGT. The CDR3 DNA reads as TGTGCCAGCAGTGTCGACTACAATTACAATGAGCAGTTCTTC. Protein product: CASSVDYNYNEQFF.

This chain joins TRBV11-2 and TRBJ2-3; 7 bases match TRBD2. CDR3 length: 14 amino acids. The trim removed 3 bases at V and 0 bases at J, leaving 0 bases unmatched. CDR1 SGHAT and CDR2 FQNNGV come from the germline V gene. CDR3 protein: CASSLGGSTDTQYF. CDR3 nucleotides: TGTGCCAGCAGCTTGGGGGGGAGCACAGATACGCAGTATTTT.

The chain recombines TRBV6-1 with TRBJ2-7, with D hard to call. V was clipped by 2 bases and J by 4 bases, with 15 bases between them. This CDR3 region has 15 residues. The V gene's germline CDR1 is MNHNS and CDR2 SASEGT. CDR3 residues: CASSEFSSYTYEQYF. In DNA, the CDR3 is TGTGCCAGCAGTGAATTTTCTAGTTATACTTACGAGCAGTACTTC.

The gene calls are TRBV9 and TRBJ2-7, with D possibly being TRBD2 (5 bases). Germline lookup yields CDR1 SGDLS and CDR2 YYNGEE. The CDR3 is 13 amino acids. Trimming cost V 4 bases and J 5 bases, with 13 bases left between them. CDR3 residues: CASSPRGSDEQYF. The CDR3 DNA follows: TGTGCCAGCAGCCCCCGGGGTAGCGACGAGCAGTACTTC.

This chain uses TRBV19 with TRBJ1-1, with 10 bases identical to TRBD1. The length of the CDR3 is 16 residues. Losses at the gene ends were 0 bases for V and 6 bases for J; bases not matched to a gene: 7. Germline lookup yields CDR1 LNHDA and CDR2 SQIVND (reference sequence). The CDR3 loop is CASSIEGDRGLPEAFF. The CDR3, as DNA: TGTGCCAGTAGTATAGAGGGGGACAGGGGCCTTCCTGAAGCTTTCTTT. Using reference TRBV19 and TRBJ1-1 for the parts outside the CDR3, the full variable domain is DGGITQSPKYLFRKEGQNVTLSCEQNLNHDAMYWYRQDPGQGLRLIYYSQIVNDFQKGDIAEGYSVSREKKESFPLTVTSAQKNPTAFYLCASSIEGDRGLPEAFFGQGTRLTVV.

This chain connects TRBV9 to TRBJ2-1; no clear D gene. The length of the CDR3 is 16 residues. The germline V gene has CDR1 SGDLS and CDR2 YYNGEE. The V and J ends lost 1 base and 7 bases respectively, with 18 bases between them. CDR3 DNA sequence: TGTGCCAGCAGCGTACGTAACACGCCATCCAGGAATGAGCAGTTCTTC. It is translated as CASSVRNTPSRNEQFF.

The rearrangement uses TRBV7-3 and TRBJ2-2; D gene ambiguous. In germline, CDR1 is SGHTA, CDR2 FQGTGA. V lost 2 bases and J 5 bases, leaving 9 bases between the germline ends. There are 14 residues in the CDR3. DNA of the CDR3: TGTGCCAGCAGCTTATTACCTGGGACCGGGGAGCTGTTTTTT. As protein: CASSLLPGTGELFF.

V is TRBV7-8 and J is TRBJ2-1, with 8 bases matching TRBD2. Germline loops: CDR1 SGHVS, CDR2 FQNEAQ. This CDR3 has 15 residues. V dropped 2 bases and J dropped 5; count of bases not matched to a gene: 5. The CDR3 nucleotides are TGTGCCAGCAGCTTACTGGCGGGAGGCCACAATGAGCAGTTCTTC. Its protein product is CASSLLAGGHNEQFF.

The chain links TRBV11-3 to TRBJ2-1, with 13 bases identical to TRBD2. Per germline, CDR1 SGHNT and CDR2 YENEEA. Trimming at V came to 1 base and at J to 5 bases, leaving 14 bases not matched to a gene. This CDR3 region has 20 residues. The CDR3 region is CASSLVELAGGLSQDNEQFF. The CDR3 nucleotides read TGTGCCAGCAGCTTAGTCGAACTAGCGGGAGGGCTATCACAAGACAATGAGCAGTTCTTC. Variable domain in full (rest from reference TRBV11-3 and TRBJ2-1): EAGVVQSPRYKIIEKKQPVAFWCNPISGHNTLYWYLQNLGQGPELLIRYENEEAVDDSQLPKDRFSAERLKGVDSTLKIQPAELGDSAVYLCASSLVELAGGLSQDNEQFFGPGTRLTVL.

CDR3 nucleotides: TGTGCCAGCAACGACGGTACCTACGAGCAGTACTTC. This sequence encodes CASNDGTYEQYF. The rearrangement joins TRBV7-6 to TRBJ2-7; D ambiguous. CDR3 length equals 12 residues. CDR1 SGHVS and CDR2 FNYEAQ come from the germline V gene. V was clipped by 7 bases and J by 2 bases, with 9 bases between them. The variable domain in full, with the rest retrieved from reference TRBV7-6 and TRBJ2-7, is GAGVSQSPRYKVTKRGQDVALRCDPISGHVSLYWYRQALGQGPEFLTYFNYEAQQDKSGLPNDRFSAERPEGSISTLTIQRTEQRDSAMYRCASNDGTYEQYFGPGTRLTVT.

This clone occurred once. V gene TRBV7-9 combines with J gene TRBJ2-5; 8 nucleotides agree with TRBD2. After removal of 5 bases from V and 5 bases from J, the junction contained 10 bases not matched to a gene. This CDR3 comprises 15 residues. Looked up from germline, CDR1 is SEHNR and CDR2 is FQNEAQ (reference sequence). The CDR3 sequence is CASSPGLAGWETQYF. The CDR3 nucleotides are TGTGCCAGCAGCCCCGGACTAGCTGGGTGGGAGACCCAGTACTTC.

This chain links TRBV29-1 with TRBJ2-1; 9 nucleotides match TRBD2. Germline CDR1 reads SQVTM; CDR2 reads ANQGSEA. Trimming took 5 bases from V and 10 from J; bases not matched to a gene: 3. The CDR3 is 11 amino acids. The CDR3 DNA sequence: TGCAGCGTTTTAGCGGGAGTCGAGCAGTTCTTC. This codes for CSVLAGVEQFF.

This chain connects TRBV7-9 to TRBJ2-7; 7 nucleotides align to TRBD1. The junction had 7 bases not matched to a gene; V was cut back by 3 bases and J by 5 bases. The V gene's germline CDR1 is SEHNR and CDR2 FQNEAQ (reference sequence). The CDR3 spans 14 residues. The CDR3 sequence is CASSFGTARHEQYF. The CDR3 nucleotides are TGTGCCAGCAGCTTCGGGACAGCCAGGCACGAGCAGTACTTC.

The chain is built from TRBV7-8 and TRBJ2-1; D ambiguous. The V end lost 5 bases, the J end lost 9 bases, and 11 bases lay between the germline ends. This CDR3 spans 12 amino acids. Germline assignment: CDR1 SGHVS and CDR2 FQNEAQ. The CDR3 here is CASSPTAPEQFF. The DNA for the CDR3 is TGTGCCAGCAGCCCAACGGCACCTGAGCAGTTCTTC.

The genes are TRBV2 and TRBJ2-1, with TRBD2 identical over 10 bases. The V gene end was trimmed by 4 bases and the J gene end by 6 bases; junction bases not matched to a gene: 9. CDR3 length: 16 amino acids. Germline assignment: CDR1 SNHLY and CDR2 FYNNEI. The CDR3 DNA is TGTGCCAGCAGTGCCATGCCCGGGACTAGCGTCAATGAGCAGTTCTTC. Translating gives CASSAMPGTSVNEQFF.

V gene TRBV29-1 combines with J gene TRBJ2-7, with TRBD1 as a possible D gene (6 bases). Germline CDR1 reads SQVTM; CDR2 reads ANQGSEA. The CDR3 totals 13 residues. The V end lost 5 bases, the J end lost 4 bases, and 15 bases lay between the germline ends. The CDR3 is CSVFWGLSYEQYF. Here the CDR3 DNA reads TGCAGCGTTTTCTGGGGGCTCTCTTACGAGCAGTACTTC.

The chain is built from TRBV5-1 and TRBJ1-1, with D hard to call. This CDR3 is 15 amino acids long. The V and J ends lost 0 bases and 0 bases respectively, with 9 bases between them. Germline CDR1 and CDR2: SGHRS and YFSETQ. CDR3 nucleotide sequence: TGCGCCAGCAGCTTGGTAGGGAACATGAACACTGAAGCTTTCTTT. This gives the protein CASSLVGNMNTEAFF.

The rearrangement links TRBV7-2 to TRBJ1-4; D is possibly TRBD1 (5 bases). V was cut by 0 bases and J by 3 bases, with 8 bases left in between. Germline V gene data show CDR1 as SGHTA and CDR2 as FQGNSA. This CDR3 comprises 15 residues. The CDR3 loop is CASSLASTANEKLFF. The CDR3 bases are TGTGCCAGCAGCTTAGCTTCGACAGCTAATGAAAAACTGTTTTTT.

The chain is built from TRBV5-4 and TRBJ1-2; 7 bases align to TRBD1. The CDR3 loop spans 18 amino acids. Germline CDR1 reads SGHNT; CDR2 reads YYREEE (reference sequence). V shed 3 bases and J 3 bases; nucleotides not matched to a gene: 17. The chain's CDR3 is CASSSTGTDLLLDYGYTF. As DNA, the CDR3 is TGTGCCAGCAGCTCGACCGGGACAGACCTCCTGCTTGACTATGGCTACACCTTC. Variable domain in full (rest from reference TRBV5-4 and TRBJ1-2): ETGVTQSPTHLIKTRGQQVTLRCSSQSGHNTVSWYQQALGQGPQFIFQYYREEENGRGNFPPRFSGLQFPNYSSELNVNALELDDSALYLCASSSTGTDLLLDYGYTFGSGTRLTVV.